Following are 23 T cell receptor beta chains from one sample sequenced in a study of T-cell reconstitution after alpha-beta-depleted transplantation in children. Unique molecular identifiers were incorporated when the TCRbeta library was constructed. TCRdb ran MiXCR on the PCR reads and lists one entry per CDR3 protein. The repertoire consists of 450,000 to 600,000 distinct CDR3 sequences, with around a third occurring once and the leading ten covering around 2.5%. The specimen comprised PBMCs from the stem cell graft donor, sampled from the stem cell graft. These receptors were obtained from a human donor who donated a stem cell graft to a child with aplastic anemia.

The CDR3 DNA is TGTGCCAGCAGCTCCCCGGGAGGGGGCATCTCTGGGGCCAACGTCCTGACTTTC. Translated, it gives CASSSPGGGISGANVLTF. The chain links TRBV11-2 to TRBJ2-6; a possible D gene is TRBD2 (8 bases). The V end was cut by 4 bases, the J end by 0 bases, with 16 bases between. The CDR3 sequence is 18 residues long. CDR1 and CDR2 from the germline V gene are SGHAT and FQNNGV.

This sequence joins TRBV25-1 and TRBJ1-5; D is unclear. The CDR3 covers 15 residues. Trimming pared 1 base from V and 1 base from J, leaving 8 bases between. Germline V gives CDR1 MGHDK, CDR2 SYGVNS. The CDR3 DNA reads as TGTGCCAGCAGTGAATCACAGAAAAGCAATCAGCCCCAGCATTTT. Encoded protein: CASSESQKSNQPQHF.

This chain joins TRBV20-1 and TRBJ1-5; TRBD1 matches 9 bases. The CDR3 length is 16 residues. The germline V gene encodes CDR1 DFQATT and CDR2 SNEGSKA (reference sequence). With 2 bases clipped from V and 6 bases from J, the junction kept 11 bases outside the gene matches. In DNA, the CDR3 is TGCAGTGCTAGACTCCCACAGGGGGCTCGGGGTCAGCCCCAGCATTTT. It specifies CSARLPQGARGQPQHF.

The chain couples TRBV11-2 to TRBJ2-3, with 7 nucleotides matching TRBD2. The germline V gene has CDR1 SGHAT and CDR2 FQNNGV. The V segment lost 5 bases and the J segment 8 bases; nucleotides outside the gene matches: 19. The CDR3 covers 17 residues. CDR3 sequence: CASSPRLADPLSRTQYF. The CDR3 DNA is TGTGCCAGCAGCCCTCGACTAGCTGATCCCCTAAGCCGTACGCAGTATTTT.

This chain connects TRBV30 to TRBJ2-5; no firm D call. Germline V gene sequence: CDR1 GTSNPN, CDR2 SVGIG (reference sequence). The CDR3 contains 14 residues. V was pared by 3 bases and J by 0 bases, with 11 bases between. The CDR3 region is CAWRRWGNQETQYF. In nucleotides, the CDR3 is TGTGCCTGGAGGAGGTGGGGAAACCAAGAGACCCAGTACTTC.

V usage is TRBV30 and J usage is TRBJ1-2, with D tentatively TRBD1 (6 bases). CDR1 is GTSNPN, CDR2 SVGIG, per germline (reference sequence). CDR3 size: 18 residues. V gave up 3 bases and J gave up 7 bases, with 30 bases separating them. CDR3 protein: CAWSGGPGQAVGVSGYTF. Written as DNA, the CDR3 is TGTGCCTGGAGCGGGGGCCCAGGCCAGGCGGTGGGAGTCAGTGGCTACACCTTC.

This chain links TRBV7-2 with TRBJ2-5, with D unresolved. Germline CDR1 reads SGHTA; CDR2 reads FQGNSA. This CDR3 region has 14 residues. Trimming stripped 3 bases from V and 4 bases from J, with 12 bases between. CDR3 sequence (DNA): TGTGCCAGCAGCTTGGCCTTCCGGGCAGAGACCCAGTACTTC. Protein product: CASSLAFRAETQYF.

This clonotype came up a few times. V gene TRBV6-2 or TRBV6-3 combines with J gene TRBJ2-1; 10 bases match TRBD2. Germline V lookup: CDR1 MNHEY, CDR2 SVGEGT. The trim removed 6 bases at V and 7 bases at J, leaving 6 bases unmatched. The CDR3 length is 14 residues. CDR3 sequence reads: CASRLAGRVNEQFF. For the CDR3, the DNA is TGTGCCAGCAGACTAGCGGGAAGGGTAAATGAGCAGTTCTTC.

V is TRBV27 and J is TRBJ1-4; weak D call: TRBD1 (5 bases). This CDR3 is 13 amino acids long. Trimming stripped 6 bases from V and 3 bases from J, with 8 bases between. Germline loops: CDR1 MNHEY, CDR2 SMNVEV (reference sequence). CDR3 protein: CASRMGPNEKLFF. The DNA of the CDR3 is TGTGCCAGCAGGATGGGGCCTAATGAAAAACTGTTTTTT.

The V call is TRBV25-1, the J call TRBJ2-5; 11 bases match TRBD1. V gave up 3 bases and J gave up 5 bases; unmatched junction bases: 2. The length of the CDR3 is 14 residues. CDR1 and CDR2 from the germline V gene are MGHDK and SYGVNS. The CDR3 DNA reads TGTGCCAGCAGTGAGGGGGACAGGGGGGAGACCCAGTACTTC. Translation gives CASSEGDRGETQYF. Using reference TRBV25-1 and TRBJ2-5 for the parts outside the CDR3, the full variable domain is EADIYQTPRYLVIGTGKKITLECSQTMGHDKMYWYQQDPGMELHLIHYSYGVNSTEKGDLSSESTVSRIRTEHFPLTLESARPSHTSQYLCASSEGDRGETQYFGPGTRLLVL.

The chain uses TRBV5-1 and TRBJ1-4, with unresolved D. This CDR3 has 15 residues. With 1 base removed from V and 5 bases from J, the gap between germline ends came to 12 bases. Germline assignment: CDR1 SGHRS and CDR2 YFSETQ. In DNA, the CDR3 is TGCGCCAGCAGCTTGTACACCGTAGGGAATGAAAAACTGTTTTTT. As protein: CASSLYTVGNEKLFF. The variable domain in full, completed from reference TRBV5-1 and TRBJ1-4, reads KAGVTQTPRYLIKTRGQQVTLSCSPISGHRSVSWYQQTPGQGLQFLFEYFSETQRNKGNFPGRFSGRQFSNSRSEMNVSTLELGDSALYLCASSLYTVGNEKLFFGSGTQLSVL.

The table lists this clonotype with a few counts. This CDR3 reads CASSRSGNQPQHF. CDR3 nucleotide sequence: TGTGCCAGCAGCCGGTCAGGCAATCAGCCCCAGCATTTT. The chain carries TRBV27 and TRBJ1-5; D is ambiguous. Germline V lookup: CDR1 MNHEY, CDR2 SMNVEV (reference sequence). CDR3 length: 13 residues. V lost 6 bases and J lost 2, with 8 bases in between.

The V call is TRBV6-5, the J call TRBJ1-2, with D uncertain. V lost 0 bases and J 6 bases, leaving 8 bases between the germline ends. The CDR3 sequence is 13 residues long. Germline V gives CDR1 MNHEY, CDR2 SVGAGI. CDR3 nucleotide sequence: TGTGCCAGCAGTTACTCGGAGCTCGATGGCTACACCTTC. Amino acids: CASSYSELDGYTF.

This clonotype has more than one count but fewer than ten. The rearrangement links TRBV10-3 to TRBJ2-1; 8 bases fit TRBD1. Germline V gene sequence: CDR1 ENHRY, CDR2 SYGVKD. The CDR3 covers 16 residues. With 6 bases clipped from V and 2 bases from J, the junction kept 9 bases outside the gene matches. The CDR3 DNA sequence: TGTGCCATCAGCCAGACAGGGGCTCAAACCTACAATGAGCAGTTCTTC. This sequence encodes CAISQTGAQTYNEQFF.

In its sample, this clonotype was seen a few times. The CDR3: CASSHVIVNQPQHF. In nucleotides, the CDR3 is TGTGCCAGCAGCCATGTAATTGTTAATCAGCCCCAGCATTTT. The chain carries TRBV7-2 and TRBJ1-5, with unresolved D. CDR1 is SGHTA, CDR2 FQGNSA, per germline. Trimming stripped 5 bases from V and 4 bases from J, with 12 bases between. The CDR3 covers 14 residues.

This clonotype was seen a handful of times. The chain has TRBV6-2 or TRBV6-3 and TRBJ2-7; D is uncertain. The germline V gene has CDR1 MNHEY and CDR2 SVGEGT. The CDR3 is 11 residues long. V lost 6 bases and J 2 bases, leaving 5 bases between the germline ends. The CDR3 reads CASRLAYEQYF. The CDR3 bases are TGTGCCAGCAGATTGGCCTACGAGCAGTACTTC.

V usage is TRBV7-3 and J usage is TRBJ2-3, with TRBD2 matching 12 bases. This CDR3 has 16 amino acids. Germline V gene data show CDR1 as SGHTA and CDR2 as FQGTGA. The J segment lost 8 bases and the V segment lost 0 bases, leaving 6 bases of the junction unmatched. The CDR3 is CASSLTSSGRAATQYF. The CDR3 DNA reads as TGTGCCAGCAGCTTAACTTCTAGCGGGAGGGCCGCTACGCAGTATTTT.

The chain is built from TRBV6-5 and TRBJ1-2, with 9 bases aligning to TRBD1. The CDR3 has 15 residues. Per the germline V gene, CDR1 is MNHEY and CDR2 is SVGAGI. V was pared by 2 bases and J by 8 bases, with 9 bases of the junction left unmatched. The DNA of the CDR3 is TGTGCCAGCAGTTACGGACAGGGGTTTAGAAAGGGCTACACCTTC. Translation: CASSYGQGFRKGYTF.

This clonotype was seen a few times. This CDR3 is CASSLDRGSNQPQHF. CDR3 nucleotides: TGTGCCAGCAGCTTGGACAGGGGAAGCAATCAGCCCCAGCATTTT. The rearrangement uses TRBV5-5 and TRBJ1-5; TRBD1 agrees at 7 bases. The CDR3 is 15 residues long. The V gene's germline CDR1 is SGHKS and CDR2 YYEKEE (reference sequence). V lost 0 bases, J lost 1 base, and 1 base stayed unmatched.

This chain connects TRBV18 to TRBJ1-5; a weak D match, TRBD1 (6 bases). The germline V gene encodes CDR1 KGHSH and CDR2 LQKENI. This CDR3 comprises 16 residues. The V end was cut by 4 bases, the J end by 2 bases, with 15 bases between. This chain's CDR3 is CASSRRGGAGNQPQHF. CDR3 DNA: TGTGCCAGCTCACGTCGGGGGGGCGCGGGCAATCAGCCCCAGCATTTT.

In its sample, this clonotype was seen a few times. The chain joins TRBV7-9 to TRBJ1-1, with TRBD1 matching 8 bases. With V trimmed by 3 bases and J by 0 bases, 12 bases remained unmatched. In germline, CDR1 is SEHNR, CDR2 FQNEAQ (reference sequence). The CDR3 sequence is 18 residues long. This CDR3 reads CASSFPGAGGSLNTEAFF. The CDR3 nucleotides are TGTGCCAGCAGCTTCCCCGGCGCAGGGGGCTCCTTGAACACTGAAGCTTTCTTT.

The CDR3 region is CSGLAGVDTQYF. Here the CDR3 DNA reads TGCAGTGGGCTAGCGGGAGTGGATACGCAGTATTTT. J is TRBJ2-3 and V is TRBV20-1; 10 bases match TRBD2. CDR1 is DFQATT, CDR2 SNEGSKA, per germline (reference sequence). The CDR3 contains 12 residues. The V segment lost 7 bases and the J segment 6 bases; nucleotides outside the gene matches: 4.

The count of this clonotype is one. J is TRBJ2-7 and V is TRBV18; D is unresolved. Per the germline V gene, CDR1 is KGHSH and CDR2 is LQKENI. V lost 0 bases and J lost 3, with 6 bases in between. The CDR3 contains 13 residues. This CDR3 is CASSPPKVYEQYF. As DNA, the CDR3 is TGTGCCAGCTCACCACCGAAAGTCTACGAGCAGTACTTC.